This T cell receptor beta chain comes out of a study of blood T cell repertoires in COVID-19. Per the study methods: Scientists estimated how many nucleated cells there were by amplifying reference gene primers. The assay was immunoSEQ multiplex PCR, and TCRdb's table has in-frame clones only and misses some. That table gives V, J and clone size, and the DNA gave D and trimming. The sample has about 220,000 clones; 84% are singletons. The V and J ends lost 2 bases and 8 bases respectively, with 16 bases between them. Germline-derived CDR1 and CDR2 are KGHSH and LQKENI. The CDR3 runs to 15 residues. The receptor was isolated from a man aged 25 to 40 with active or convalescent COVID-19. The chain links TRBV18 to TRBJ2-1; possible D gene TRBD1, 6 bases. Sequenced material: peripheral blood. This CDR3 is CASSPRGGLFDEQFF. The CDR3 DNA follows: TGTGCCAGCTCACCAAGAGGGGGTCTGTTCGATGAGCAGTTCTTC.